The 18 T cell receptor beta chains below were found in one sample sequenced in a study of siplizumab effects on memory and regulatory T cells. The protocol was immunoSEQ multiplex PCR, while the TCRdb copy is restricted to in-frame clones and leaves out a portion. This sample has 10,000 to 15,000 clones, with about 44% found just once. These receptors have no known antigen. Mixed lymphocyte reaction cells underwent 6 days of coculture at 37°C. What was sequenced was CFSE-low (dividing) CD8+ T cells sorted from an allogeneic mixed lymphocyte reaction. These TCRs come from a human donor in good health; the cells came from an allogeneic mixed lymphocyte reaction. Some clones in this sample may be carry-over from other donors' samples.

The gene calls are TRBV11-2 and TRBJ1-3; 7 positions match TRBD1. The V gene's germline CDR1 is SGHAT and CDR2 FQNNGV. V lost 6 bases, J lost 3 bases, and 8 bases stayed unmatched. This CDR3 is 15 amino acids long. The CDR3 spells CASSYRGQIGNTIYF. The CDR3 nucleotides are TGTGCCAGCAGTTACCGGGGACAGATTGGAAACACCATATATTTT.

The gene calls are TRBV6-5 and TRBJ1-2; possibly TRBD1 for D (6 bases). The CDR3 consists of 13 residues. The germline V gene encodes CDR1 MNHEY and CDR2 SVGAGI. V lost 4 bases to trimming and J lost 4 bases, with 10 bases between them. The CDR3 nucleotides are TGTGCCAGCAGTTGGGGGGGCACCTATGGCTACACCTTC. Its translation is CASSWGGTYGYTF.

The chain uses TRBV15 and TRBJ2-2; possibly TRBD1 or TRBD2 for D (5 bases each). The CDR3 length is 15 residues. Per germline, CDR1 LNHNV and CDR2 YYDKDF (reference sequence). V gave up 2 bases and J gave up 6 bases, with 13 bases separating them. CDR3 sequence reads: CATSRTGTYPGELFF. CDR3 in DNA: TGTGCCACCAGCAGAACCGGGACCTACCCCGGGGAGCTGTTTTTT.

The table lists this clone with a few counts. The genes are TRBV7-2 and TRBJ1-2, with D unresolved. The CDR3 has 14 amino acids. V lost 1 base and J lost 9, with 15 bases in between. Germline values: CDR1 SGHTA, CDR2 FQGNSA. CDR3 loop: CASSLVLMEGSYTF. CDR3 bases: TGTGCCAGCAGCTTAGTACTAATGGAGGGAAGCTACACCTTC.

Details on this clone: With only one base between it and a far larger clone, this is likely a read error. Other DNA sequences within the sample encode an identical CDR3. The CDR3 DNA sequence: TGCGCCAGCAGCCAAGGTTGGAACACTGAAGCTTTCTTT. Amino acids: CASSQGWNTEAFF. This chain uses TRBV4-3 with TRBJ1-1; D gene uncertain. Deletions cut 1 base from V and 1 base from J, with 4 bases between. The germline V gene encodes CDR1 LGHNA and CDR2 YSLEER. The CDR3 loop spans 13 amino acids.

The gene calls are TRBV7-9 and TRBJ1-1; D is ambiguous. Germline assignment: CDR1 SEHNR and CDR2 FQNEAQ (reference sequence). The CDR3 has 12 amino acids. V was shortened by 4 bases and J by 3 bases, with 6 bases between the two germline ends. The CDR3 sequence: CASSSAYTEAFF. Here the CDR3 DNA reads TGTGCCAGCAGCTCCGCATACACTGAAGCTTTCTTT.

This clone has only a few counts. The chain has TRBV7-9 and TRBJ1-2, with 8 positions matching TRBD1. Germline V gives CDR1 SEHNR, CDR2 FQNEAQ (reference sequence). The V segment lost 2 bases and the J segment 5 bases; nucleotides outside the gene matches: 7. The CDR3 is 15 residues long. CDR3 sequence reads: CASSLSRDRIYGYTF. The CDR3 coding sequence is TGTGCCAGCAGCTTATCTCGGGACAGGATTTATGGCTACACCTTC.

This clone has just one count. J is TRBJ2-7 and V is TRBV5-8, with unresolved D. This CDR3 is built from 15 residues. Germline V lookup: CDR1 SGHTS, CDR2 YDEGEE. V dropped 6 bases and J dropped 3 bases, with 19 bases sitting between them. This CDR3 reads CASTLVGWVNYEQYF. DNA for the CDR3: TGTGCCAGCACCCTGGTTGGGTGGGTAAACTACGAGCAGTACTTC.

J is TRBJ2-1 and V is TRBV7-8; maybe TRBD1 (5 bases). CDR3 length: 14 residues. Germline V lookup: CDR1 SGHVS, CDR2 FQNEAQ. V dropped 1 base and J dropped 8 bases, with 12 bases sitting between them. CDR3 protein: CASSLGGRAYEQFF. Here the CDR3 DNA reads TGTGCCAGCAGCTTAGGGGGCAGGGCGTATGAGCAGTTCTTC.

Concerning this clone itself: Its ends do not fully match the called genes, so a read error is possible. The rearrangement links TRBV7-7 to TRBJ2-7; D may be TRBD2 (6 bases). The CDR3 extends over 13 amino acids. Germline CDR1 and CDR2: SSHAT and FNYEAQ (reference sequence). CDR3 residues: CASSWDFAGEQYF. CDR3 in DNA: TGTGCTAGCAGCTGGGACTTCGCCGGCGAGCAGTACTTC.

The chain recombines TRBV11-2 with TRBJ2-5; D not certain. TRBJ2-7 explains the end of the DNA better; the J call may be wrong. Germline V gene lookup returns CDR1 SGHAT and CDR2 FQNNGV. The CDR3 spans 13 residues. The CDR3 DNA is TGTGCCAGCAGCTTAGGATATGGCTACGAGCAGTACTTC. Translating gives CASSLGYGYEQYF.

This clone qualifies as medium-sized. V usage is TRBV6-6 and J usage is TRBJ1-1; unclear D gene. This CDR3 spans 14 amino acids. The V end was cut by 2 bases, the J end by 0 bases, with 7 bases between. Germline V gene sequence: CDR1 MNHNY, CDR2 SVGAGI (reference sequence). The CDR3 sequence is CASSYTVMNTEAFF. The CDR3 coding sequence is TGTGCCAGCAGTTACACGGTGATGAACACTGAAGCTTTCTTT.

Concerning this clone: One junction end disagrees with the germline gene, perhaps due to a read error. The V gene is TRBV27, the J gene TRBJ1-5; possibly TRBD1 for D (5 bases). The germline gives CDR1 MNHEY, CDR2 SMNVEV (reference sequence). The CDR3 sequence is 12 residues long. CDR3 coding DNA: TGTGCCAGCCGACAGCCAAATCAGCCCCGGCATTTT. Amino acid sequence: CASRQPNQPRHF.

V and J are TRBV6-5 and TRBJ2-3; no reliable D call. From germline, CDR1 is MNHEY and CDR2 SVGAGI. The CDR3 sequence is 14 residues long. V lost 5 bases, J lost 1 base, and 10 bases lay in between. The CDR3 DNA sequence: TGTGCCAGCAGTAGCCTGTCCGGCACAGATACGCAGTATTTT. Protein sequence: CASSSLSGTDTQYF.

The table lists this clone with a count of one. The V call is TRBV11-2, the J call TRBJ2-3; D may be TRBD2 (6 bases). This CDR3 comprises 16 residues. The germline gives CDR1 SGHAT, CDR2 FQNNGV. Trimming took 5 bases from V and 5 from J, leaving 20 bases between them. The CDR3, as DNA: TGTGCCAGCAGCCTAAGCTCTAGCGCCTCCGGAGATACGCAGTATTTT. Translated: CASSLSSSASGDTQYF.

The chain joins TRBV7-6 to TRBJ2-7; D possibly corresponds to TRBD2 (6 bases). The CDR3 extends over 13 amino acids. CDR1 is SGHVS, CDR2 FNYEAQ, per germline. With 6 bases removed from V and 0 bases from J, the gap between germline ends came to 9 bases. In nucleotides, the CDR3 is TGTGCCAGCAGAGCGGGCAGCTCCTACGAGCAGTACTTC. Amino acid sequence: CASRAGSSYEQYF.

This chain uses TRBV27 with TRBJ2-1, with D unresolved. The CDR3 has 14 residues. Between the trimmed V and J ends, which lost 2 bases and 2 bases, there was a span of 7 bases. Germline V gene sequence: CDR1 MNHEY, CDR2 SMNVEV (reference sequence). CDR3: CASSLGGTYNEQFF. The DNA of the CDR3 is TGTGCCAGCAGTTTAGGCGGCACCTACAATGAGCAGTTCTTC.

DNA for the CDR3: TGTGCCAGCAGCCACGCGGGAGAATACGAGCAGTACTTC. Residues: CASSHAGEYEQYF. The J gene is TRBJ2-7, the V gene TRBV14; 7 bases match TRBD2. With 3 bases clipped from V and 4 bases from J, the junction kept 3 bases outside the gene matches. The CDR3 runs to 13 residues. Germline V gene lookup returns CDR1 SGHDN and CDR2 FVKESK. Variable domain in full (rest from reference TRBV14 and TRBJ2-7): EAGVTQFPSHSVIEKGQTVTLRCDPISGHDNLYWYRRVMGKEIKFLLHFVKESKQDESGMPNNRFLAERTGGTYSTLKVQPAELEDSGVYFCASSHAGEYEQYFGPGTRLTVT.